Each of the 16 T cell receptor beta chains below was sequenced from the same sample in a study of blood T cell repertoires in COVID-19. Sequencing was performed with immunoSEQ multiplex PCR; in TCRdb, only in-frame clones are kept and a portion is missing. The sample consists of about 140,000 clones, 65% to 85% of them appearing once. Material for sequencing was peripheral blood. The receptors shown here come from a human donor in a cohort sampled during active COVID-19.

V gene TRBV6-5 combines with J gene TRBJ2-3; 7 bases map to TRBD1. V gave up 5 bases and J gave up 5 bases; unmatched junction bases: 1. The CDR3 length is 12 residues. Germline lookup yields CDR1 MNHEY and CDR2 SVGAGI. CDR3: CASSPGGDTQYF. The CDR3 coding sequence is TGTGCCAGCAGTCCAGGGGGAGATACGCAGTATTTT.

This sequence joins TRBV12-3 or TRBV12-4 and TRBJ2-5; D ambiguous. Between the trimmed V and J ends, which lost 1 base and 1 base, there was a span of 4 bases. This CDR3 has 13 residues. The CDR3 DNA follows: TGTGCCAGCAGTTTAGACAGCCAAGAGACCCAGTACTTC. Its protein is CASSLDSQETQYF.

V and J are TRBV6-5 and TRBJ2-7; D unresolved. The CDR3 is 14 amino acids. V was trimmed by 8 bases and J by 3 bases, leaving 17 bases between them. Germline CDR1 is MNHEY and CDR2 is SVGAGI. The CDR3 bases are TGTGCCAGCGTTGTATCACCGCCGGGCTACGAGCAGTACTTC. This codes for CASVVSPPGYEQYF.

This sequence joins TRBV19 and TRBJ2-4; tentatively, D is TRBD2 (5 bases). This CDR3 region has 13 residues. Trimming removed 3 bases from V and 9 bases from J, with 12 bases in between. In germline, CDR1 is LNHDA, CDR2 SQIVND (reference sequence). For the CDR3, the DNA is TGTGCCAGTAGTATCGACGGGGTCGGCATTCAGTACTTC. It is translated as CASSIDGVGIQYF.

The V and J genes are TRBV6-5 and TRBJ1-2, with D unresolved. Germline assignment: CDR1 MNHEY and CDR2 SVGAGI. V dropped 0 bases and J dropped 8 bases, with 16 bases sitting between them. CDR3 size: 15 residues. The CDR3 loop is CASSYSRRTWRGYTF. As DNA, the CDR3 is TGTGCCAGCAGTTACTCGCGCAGAACCTGGAGGGGCTACACCTTC.

The CDR3 here is CASSLAGRGRNTIYF. CDR3 nucleotides: TGTGCCAGCAGCTTAGCGGGGAGGGGGAGAAACACCATATATTTT. The V and J genes are TRBV7-2 and TRBJ1-3; TRBD1 might be the D (6 bases). Germline V gene lookup returns CDR1 SGHTA and CDR2 FQGNSA. The germline V and J ends were trimmed by 0 bases and 5 bases, with 11 bases remaining between them. The CDR3 has 15 residues.

The chain is built from TRBV5-1 and TRBJ2-1, with unresolved D. This CDR3 spans 11 amino acids. CDR1 and CDR2 (germline): SGHRS, YFSETQ. V gave up 5 bases and J gave up 10 bases, with 10 bases separating them. The CDR3, as DNA: TGCGCCAGCAGTCGAGTGGGCGAGCAGTTCTTC. Translating it yields CASSRVGEQFF.

The V gene is TRBV11-3, the J gene TRBJ2-1; perhaps TRBD2 as D (6 bases). This CDR3 is 17 amino acids long. CDR1 is SGHNT, CDR2 YENEEA, per germline. Between the trimmed V and J ends, which lost 0 bases and 1 base, there was a span of 13 bases. The CDR3 bases are TGTGCCAGCAGCTTAGAATTTCGTCGGGAGTCCTACAATGAGCAGTTCTTC. Its translation: CASSLEFRRESYNEQFF.

This clone was found once. V and J are TRBV3-1 (or the pseudogene TRBV3-2) and TRBJ1-1, with D unresolved. V lost 0 bases to trimming and J lost 10 bases, with 9 bases between them. The CDR3 sequence is 12 residues long. Germline CDR1 reads LGHDT; CDR2 reads YNNKEL (reference sequence). The CDR3 DNA reads TGTGCCAGCAGCCAAGACCGCGTCGCAGCTTTCTTT. It translates to CASSQDRVAAFF.

J is TRBJ1-2 and V is TRBV27; 8 bases fit TRBD1. From germline, CDR1 is MNHEY and CDR2 SMNVEV (reference sequence). The CDR3 sequence is 14 residues long. The V segment lost 5 bases and the J segment 4 bases; nucleotides outside the gene matches: 6. CDR3 DNA: TGTGCCAGCAGTCGGACAGGGCATCGCTATGGCTACACCTTC. As protein: CASSRTGHRYGYTF.

V usage is TRBV10-3 and J usage is TRBJ2-7, with D possibly being TRBD1 (6 bases). The ends were cut back, 3 bases at V and 1 base at J, with 10 bases in the middle. Germline V gene sequence: CDR1 ENHRY, CDR2 SYGVKD. The CDR3 sequence is 14 residues long. The CDR3 DNA is TGTGCCATCAGTGACGGGACATCATCCTACGAGCAGTACTTC. Translating gives CAISDGTSSYEQYF.

The chain carries TRBV6-6 and TRBJ2-7; 9 bases line up with TRBD1. This CDR3 has 14 amino acids. Losses at the gene ends were 4 bases for V and 5 bases for J; bases not matched to a gene: 6. Germline CDR1 and CDR2: MNHNY and SVGAGI (reference sequence). CDR3 in amino acids: CASSLGQGPNEQYF. The CDR3 coding sequence is TGTGCCAGCAGTTTGGGACAGGGCCCCAACGAGCAGTACTTC.

The table lists this clone with a few counts. The CDR3 region has the DNA TGTGCCACCTCGCGGGGGGGGGCGTACAATGAGCAGTTCTTC. This codes for CATSRGGAYNEQFF. The rearrangement links TRBV6-5 to TRBJ2-1, with 9 positions matching TRBD2. The ends lost 10 bases at V and 4 bases at J; junction bases unmatched: 8. Germline CDR1 and CDR2: MNHEY and SVGAGI. This CDR3 region has 14 residues.

The chain couples TRBV7-2 to TRBJ2-2; 12 bases are shared with TRBD1. Trimming at V came to 8 bases and at J to 5 bases, leaving 9 bases not matched to a gene. The CDR3 extends over 16 amino acids. Per the germline V gene, CDR1 is SGHTA and CDR2 is FQGNSA. This chain's CDR3 is CASPRDRGLQTGELFF. The CDR3 bases are TGTGCCAGCCCCCGGGACAGGGGGCTACAGACCGGGGAGCTGTTTTTT. The full variable domain, completed using reference TRBV7-2 and TRBJ2-2, is GAGVSQSPSNKVTEKGKDVELRCDPISGHTALYWYRQSLGQGLEFLIYFQGNSAPDKSGLPSDRFSAERTGGSVSTLTIQRTQQEDSAVYLCASPRDRGLQTGELFFGEGSRLTVL.

The J gene is TRBJ1-2, the V gene TRBV6-5; tentatively, D is TRBD1 (6 bases). The V gene lost 5 bases and the J gene lost 4 bases, with 17 bases spanning the gap. Germline CDR1 MNHEY, CDR2 SVGAGI. The CDR3 length is 15 residues. The CDR3 coding sequence is TGTGCCAGCAGTCCCTCGGGGGGGCTCCCCTATGGCTACACCTTC. Translated, it gives CASSPSGGLPYGYTF.

The rearrangement joins TRBV15 to TRBJ2-1; the match to TRBD2 covers 12 bases. The length of the CDR3 is 14 residues. CDR1 and CDR2 from the germline V gene are LNHNV and YYDKDF (reference sequence). The junction had 5 bases not matched to a gene; V was cut back by 8 bases and J by 6 bases. The DNA for the CDR3 is TGTGCCACCCCCGGGACTAGCGGGTCCAATGAGCAGTTCTTC. Protein: CATPGTSGSNEQFF.